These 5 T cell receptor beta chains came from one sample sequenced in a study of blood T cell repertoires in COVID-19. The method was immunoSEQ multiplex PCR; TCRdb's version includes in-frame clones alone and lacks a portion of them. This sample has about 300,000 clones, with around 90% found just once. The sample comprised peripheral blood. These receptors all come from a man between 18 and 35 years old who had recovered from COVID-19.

CDR3 in DNA: TGTGCCAGTAGTCTCGGGACAGGATTGGCTGGCTACACCTTC. Its protein is CASSLGTGLAGYTF. The chain links TRBV19 to TRBJ1-2; the match to TRBD1 covers 8 bases. Germline V CDR1 and CDR2: LNHDA, SQIVND (reference sequence). The trim removed 5 bases at V and 7 bases at J, leaving 9 bases unmatched. The CDR3 covers 14 residues.

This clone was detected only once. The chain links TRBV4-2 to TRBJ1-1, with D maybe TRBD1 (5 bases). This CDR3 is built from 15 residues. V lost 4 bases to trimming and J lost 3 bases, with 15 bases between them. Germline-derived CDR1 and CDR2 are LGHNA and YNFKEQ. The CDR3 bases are TGTGCCAGCAGCCTCGACGGACCGGGGGACACTGAAGCTTTCTTT. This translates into CASSLDGPGDTEAFF.

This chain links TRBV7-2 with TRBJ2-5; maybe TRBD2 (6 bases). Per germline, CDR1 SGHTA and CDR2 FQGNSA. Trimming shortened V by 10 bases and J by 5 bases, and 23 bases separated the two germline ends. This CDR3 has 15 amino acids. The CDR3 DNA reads TGTGCCACCCGGGTAGGCGGGGTCACGCGGGAGACCCAGTACTTC. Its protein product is CATRVGGVTRETQYF.

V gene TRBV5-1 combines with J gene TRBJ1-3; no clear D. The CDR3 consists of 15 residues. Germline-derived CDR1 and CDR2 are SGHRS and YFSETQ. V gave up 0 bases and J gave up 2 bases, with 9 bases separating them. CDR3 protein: CASSLGGSAGNTIYF. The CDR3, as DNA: TGCGCCAGCAGCTTGGGAGGGTCCGCTGGAAACACCATATATTTT. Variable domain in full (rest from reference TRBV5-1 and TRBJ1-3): KAGVTQTPRYLIKTRGQQVTLSCSPISGHRSVSWYQQTPGQGLQFLFEYFSETQRNKGNFPGRFSGRQFSNSRSEMNVSTLELGDSALYLCASSLGGSAGNTIYFGEGSWLTVV.

The CDR3 region has the DNA TGTGCCAGCAGTTTATCCGCAGCGTACGAGCAGTACTTC. Translated, it gives CASSLSAAYEQYF. The chain links TRBV27 to TRBJ2-7; no clear D. Germline V CDR1 and CDR2: MNHEY, SMNVEV (reference sequence). This CDR3 comprises 13 residues. V was cut by 0 bases and J by 4 bases, with 7 bases left in between.